The sequence of this TCR beta chain was determined in a study of Ad26.COV2.S vaccination and SARS-CoV-2 variants. In the study overall: Donor was one of the participants in the Ad26.COV2.S arm of the COV1001 trial. Ad26.COV2.S was injected intramuscularly once or twice, 56 days apart.

Treatment denoted: some 20 received Ad26.COV2.S at low or high dose, single or two shots; 5 received placebo; per-sample allocation not given. It was on day 63 after the first vaccine or placebo injection that samples were taken. In Boston, the donor was an adult between 18-55 years of age. Generated by immunoSEQ multiplex PCR, the TCRdb table keeps only in-frame clones and is missing some. Among 450,000 to 550,000 clones listed, 89% were seen once. The germline V gene encodes CDR1 MGHRA and CDR2 YSYEKL. This CDR3 spans 16 amino acids. V lost 0 bases, J lost 2 bases, and 13 bases lay in between. Findings and limits, study-wide: In vaccinated individuals, spike-specific CD8+ and CD4+ T cell responses reportedly displayed substantial breadth.

With respect to this clone: Its antigen remains unknown.

The sample in question was peripheral blood, obtained in a trial of Ad26.COV2.S vaccine versus placebo. The receptor was derived from a person between 18 and 65 years old who received the Ad26.COV2.S COVID-19 vaccine or a placebo. The chain has TRBV4-1 and TRBJ2-5; maybe TRBD1 (6 bases). The CDR3 region is CASSQDQGTGQETQYF. The DNA of the CDR3 is TGCGCCAGCAGCCAAGATCAGGGAACAGGGCAAGAGACCCAGTACTTC.